A selection of T cell receptor beta chains follows, all from one sample in a study of T cell changes during pregnancy in multiple sclerosis. Data came from immunoSEQ multiplex PCR; TCRdb stores just in-frame clones and leaves some out. This table holds under 85,000 clones, over 75% found once. Sequenced material: CD4+ T cells from peripheral blood mononuclear cells, taken in the third trimester of pregnancy. The origin of the receptors is a female donor in good health, enrolled as a control in a pregnancy study. The CDR3 runs from the conserved cysteine through the conserved F or W. The order of the fields is J gene, D gene, V gene, clone size, CDR3 protein, CDR3 DNA. The D gene is left open where the match is weak. Rows may omit the clone size; those that give it use once, few, many or a size class.

TRBJ1-4 TRBD1 TRBV9 . CASSPDRGEKLFF TGTGCCAGCAGCCCGGACAGGGGTGAAAAACTGTTTTTT
TRBJ2-1 TRBD2 TRBV7-7 . CASSKGLFNEQFF TGTGCCAGCAGCAAGGGACTATTCAATGAGCAGTTCTTC
TRBJ1-2 . TRBV19 . CASSIGQADYGYTF TGTGCCAGTAGTATAGGACAGGCGGACTATGGCTACACCTTC
TRBJ1-6 . TRBV30 . CAWSVAGADNSPLHF TGTGCCTGGAGTGTAGCAGGCGCCGATAATTCACCCCTCCACTTT
TRBJ2-2 TRBD1 TRBV5-1 once CASGRQGDTGELFF TGCGCCAGCGGGCGACAGGGGGACACCGGGGAGCTGTTTTTT
TRBJ1-1 . TRBV5-1 . CASSLARGDTEAFF TGCGCCAGCAGCTTGGCCCGAGGAGACACTGAAGCTTTCTTT
TRBJ2-7 . TRBV7-2 . CASSLIGQGQYEQYF TGTGCCAGCAGCTTAATCGGGCAGGGCCAGTACGAGCAGTACTTC
TRBJ1-1 TRBD1 TRBV13 . CASSLGGQGRSEAFF TGTGCCAGCAGCTTAGGTGGACAGGGGCGCTCTGAAGCTTTCTTT
TRBJ2-3 . TRBV16 . CASSQESTDTQYF TGTGCCAGCAGCCAAGAGTCCACAGATACGCAGTATTTT
TRBJ2-3 . TRBV4-3 . CASSQGDTWGDTQYF TGCGCCAGCAGCCAAGGGGACACTTGGGGAGATACGCAGTATTTT
TRBJ2-3 . TRBV11-3 . CASSSSTDTQYF TGTGCCAGCAGCTCTAGCACAGATACGCAGTATTTT
TRBJ2-3 TRBD1 TRBV18 once CASSPGTGGGGADTQYF TGTGCCAGCTCACCAGGGACAGGGGGCGGAGGCGCAGATACGCAGTATTTT
TRBJ1-2 . TRBV30 . CAWSVPSTGNYGYTF TGTGCCTGGAGTGTCCCCTCCACAGGGAACTATGGCTACACCTTC
TRBJ2-1 . TRBV7-2 . CASSPGIGNEQFF TGTGCCAGCAGCCCGGGGATAGGCAATGAGCAGTTCTTC
TRBJ1-2 . TRBV7-2 . CASSLAIPVNGYTF TGTGCCAGCAGCTTAGCAATCCCAGTTAATGGCTACACCTTC
TRBJ1-1 TRBD1 TRBV5-1 once CASSATGGNTEAFF TGCGCCAGCAGCGCGACAGGGGGGAACACTGAAGCTTTCTTT
TRBJ1-1 . TRBV30 few CAWSVFRGNTEAFF TGTGCCTGGAGTGTATTCAGGGGGAACACTGAAGCTTTCTTT
TRBJ1-2 . TRBV6-5 once CASSYSGDIYGYTF TGTGCCAGCAGTTACTCAGGGGACATCTATGGCTACACCTTC
TRBJ2-7 . TRBV7-2 . CASSIDGQPYEQYF TGTGCCAGCAGCATAGACGGACAGCCCTACGAGCAGTACTTC
TRBJ1-4 . TRBV15 . CATSRVPGLGEKLFF TGTGCCACCAGCAGAGTTCCAGGTCTTGGGGAAAAACTGTTTTTT
TRBJ2-2 . TRBV27 few CASSWTVTGELFF TGTGCCAGCAGTTGGACAGTCACCGGGGAGCTGTTTTTT
TRBJ1-2 . TRBV6-5 . CASRKRDYGYTF TGTGCCAGCAGGAAGAGGGACTATGGCTACACCTTC
TRBJ2-1 TRBD2 TRBV2 . CASRGLSGGAGKQFF TGTGCCAGCAGGGGTTTGAGCGGGGGGGCCGGGAAGCAGTTCTTC
TRBJ1-2 . TRBV10-3 . CAISPVGTAIYGYTF TGTGCCATCAGCCCGGTCGGTACCGCTATCTATGGCTACACCTTC
TRBJ1-4 . TRBV5-6 . CASSPRGIREKLFF TGTGCCAGCAGCCCGCGGGGGATTCGAGAAAAACTGTTTTTT
TRBJ2-5 . TRBV7-2 . CASNAGLHWETQYF TGTGCCAGCAACGCGGGTCTCCACTGGGAGACCCAGTACTTC
TRBJ2-5 TRBD2 TRBV6-1 once CASSEVGAGGGETQYF TGTGCCAGCAGTGAAGTAGGAGCGGGGGGCGGGGAGACCCAGTACTTC
TRBJ1-5 TRBD1 TRBV15 . CATSRSRTGWYQPQHF TGTGCCACCAGCAGATCTCGGACAGGGTGGTATCAGCCCCAGCATTTT
TRBJ1-4 . TRBV7-2 once CASSKRSGEKLFF TGTGCCAGCAGCAAGCGGTCGGGGGAAAAACTGTTTTTT
TRBJ1-2 TRBD1 TRBV14 . CASSQVQGAGGYTF TGTGCCAGCAGCCAAGTACAGGGGGCAGGTGGCTACACCTTC
TRBJ2-2 . TRBV4-3 . CASSQDPRGDTGELFF TGCGCCAGCAGCCAAGATCCCAGGGGGGACACCGGGGAGCTGTTTTTT
TRBJ2-3 . TRBV11-3 . CASSGSEPDTQYF TGTGCCAGCAGCGGGTCGGAGCCAGATACGCAGTATTTT
TRBJ1-5 TRBD1 TRBV30 . CAWSRDRGQGGAQHF TGTGCCTGGAGTAGGGACAGGGGGCAAGGGGGAGCCCAGCATTTT
TRBJ1-6 . TRBV10-3 . CAISRDNLDNSPLHF TGTGCCATCAGCCGGGACAACTTAGATAATTCACCCCTCCACTTT
TRBJ1-4 . TRBV7-9 . CASSLSGNEKLFF TGTGCCAGCAGCTTATCCGGTAATGAAAAACTGTTTTTT
TRBJ1-3 TRBD1 TRBV7-2 . CASSRPGQARVRNTIYF TGTGCCAGCAGCCGGCCCGGACAGGCTAGGGTCAGAAACACCATATATTTT
TRBJ1-5 TRBD1 TRBV5-8 . CASSKTGGGNQPQHF TGTGCCAGCAGCAAGACAGGGGGCGGCAATCAGCCCCAGCATTTT
TRBJ2-1 TRBD1 TRBV18 . CASSPGQDTYNEQFF TGTGCCAGCTCTCCGGGACAGGATACTTACAATGAGCAGTTCTTC
TRBJ1-6 . TRBV2 few CASNQGRNNSPLHF TGTGCCAGCAATCAGGGGCGGAATAATTCACCCCTCCACTTT
TRBJ1-2 TRBD1 TRBV19 . CASSPRQGYGYTF TGTGCCAGTAGTCCGCGACAGGGCTATGGCTACACCTTC
TRBJ1-1 TRBD1 TRBV19 . CASSPSAGGKHWSTEAFF TGTGCCAGTAGTCCCAGTGCAGGGGGCAAACATTGGAGCACTGAAGCTTTCTTT
TRBJ2-7 . TRBV5-4 . CASSLQGKPYEQYF TGTGCCAGCAGCTTACAGGGAAAACCCTACGAGCAGTACTTC
TRBJ2-1 . TRBV7-2 . CASSSSGLNEQFF TGTGCCAGCAGCTCCTCAGGGTTGAATGAGCAGTTCTTC
TRBJ2-2 . TRBV5-4 . CASFVSGTPNTGELFF TGTGCCAGCTTCGTAAGCGGGACACCGAACACCGGGGAGCTGTTTTTT
TRBJ2-5 . TRBV5-5 . CASSMDSRETQYF TGTGCCAGCAGCATGGACAGCCGAGAGACCCAGTACTTC
TRBJ1-2 . TRBV19 once CASSIDRSRGIYYGYTF TGTGCCAGTAGTATAGATAGGTCCAGGGGAATTTACTATGGCTACACCTTC
TRBJ1-3 . TRBV7-2 . CASSLENKNTIYF TGTGCCAGCAGCTTAGAAAACAAAAACACCATATATTTT
TRBJ2-3 TRBD2 TRBV12-5 . CASGLVISGGGADTQYF TGTGCTAGTGGTTTGGTAATAAGCGGGGGAGGAGCTGATACGCAGTATTTT
TRBJ1-5 . TRBV6-1 . CASSQHFGGDQPQHF TGTGCCAGCAGCCAACACTTTGGGGGGGATCAGCCCCAGCATTTT
TRBJ1-1 TRBD1 TRBV18 . CASSQGTGENTEAFF TGTGCCAGCTCACAAGGGACAGGGGAGAACACTGAAGCTTTCTTT
TRBJ1-1 TRBD1 TRBV2 . CASRSGGWGNTEAFF TGTGCCAGCAGGTCAGGGGGCTGGGGGAACACTGAAGCTTTCTTT
TRBJ2-3 TRBD2 TRBV5-4 . CASSWGGLAGGGTDTQYF TGTGCCAGCAGCTGGGGGGGGCTAGCGGGGGGCGGCACAGATACGCAGTATTTT
TRBJ1-5 TRBD1 TRBV18 . CASSPGLQGVDQPQHF TGTGCCAGCTCACCGGGGTTACAGGGGGTGGATCAGCCCCAGCATTTT
TRBJ2-2 TRBD2 TRBV9 . CASSVEAGGPTGELFF TGTGCCAGCAGCGTAGAAGCGGGGGGACCTACCGGGGAGCTGTTTTTT
TRBJ2-7 . TRBV7-3 . CASSLTSGLSYEQYF TGTGCCAGCAGCTTAACTAGCGGCCTTTCCTACGAGCAGTACTTC
TRBJ2-1 . TRBV7-2 . CASTRRWGMTYNEQFF TGTGCCAGCACACGTAGATGGGGCATGACCTACAATGAGCAGTTCTTC